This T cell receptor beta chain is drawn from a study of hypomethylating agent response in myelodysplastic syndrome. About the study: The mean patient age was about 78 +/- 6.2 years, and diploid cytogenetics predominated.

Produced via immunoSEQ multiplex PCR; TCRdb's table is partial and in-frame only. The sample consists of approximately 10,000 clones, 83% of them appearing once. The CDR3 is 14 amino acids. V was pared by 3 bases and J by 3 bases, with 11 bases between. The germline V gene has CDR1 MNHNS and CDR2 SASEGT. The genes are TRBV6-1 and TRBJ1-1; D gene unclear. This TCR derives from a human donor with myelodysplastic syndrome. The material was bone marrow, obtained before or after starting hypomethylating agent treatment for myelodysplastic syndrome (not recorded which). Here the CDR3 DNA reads TGTGCCAGCAGTGATTGGGGTGCGGACACTGAAGCTTTCTTT. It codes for CASSDWGADTEAFF.